This TCR beta chain was sequenced during a study of T-cell reconstitution after alpha-beta-depleted transplantation in children listed by TCRdb under 2016. Study-level background: T-cell immune reconstitution after TCRalphabeta/CD19-depleted allogeneic hematopoietic cell transplantation in children was quantitatively tracked in the study by means of TCR repertoire profiling. Results the study describes overall, beyond this receptor: In some patients, high TCRbeta diversity at day 60 was attributed to recipient T cells and intrathymic progenitors that had survived conditioning. About two months after transplant, the apparently early recovery of alphabetaT-cell counts reportedly depended on just several hundred clones that had expanded rapidly and came from non-depleted graft cells. The frequencies of hyperexpanded clones fell over the following months, and after one year, T-cell counts and TCRbeta diversity were mostly attributed to newly produced T cells.

The V end loses 3 bases and the J end loses 6 bases, and a stretch of 14 bases separates them. CDR1 and CDR2 (SGHDT, YYEEEE) derive from the germline V gene. The CDR3, cysteine through phenylalanine, is 14 amino acids long. The CDR3 DNA has 42 bases and is translated from base 1. This clonotype was seen many times. The specificity of this receptor is unknown. Base quality data are lacking; no much larger clone is found one base away. Taken with the paper, the label for treatment or condition translates to: allogeneic hematopoietic cell transplantation with graft depleted of TCRalphabeta T cells and CD19 B cells. Transplant recipients were children who received TCRalphabeta/CD19-depleted allogeneic hematopoietic cell grafts. The library was produced with PCR. TCRdb lists the instrument as Illumina HiSeq 2500. Molecular barcoding was employed in the preparation of TCR libraries, with unique molecular identifiers being used to normalize TCRbeta repertoire quantification. TCRdb reprocessing: public reads trimmed at Q25 with fastp, clones called with MiXCR, in-frame beta chains kept. Every distinct CDR3 protein forms one entry, paired with its most common genes and DNA. Here the sample has 55,000 to 70,000 distinct CDR3 sequences; roughly a tenth occur a single time. The ten largest clonotypes hold approximately 13% of the sample.

The chain uses TRBV5-6 and TRBJ2-3; the best D guess is TRBD2, with 5 bases matching. The receptor was derived from a boy younger than 18 with acute myeloid leukemia, due to receive a stem cell transplant. The input for sequencing was PBMCs, taken before TCRalphabeta/CD19-depleted stem cell transplant. The nucleotide sequence is TGTGCCAGCAGCTCAGGACTGGAGAGGGATACGCAGTATTTT. Its coded protein is CASSSGLERDTQYF.